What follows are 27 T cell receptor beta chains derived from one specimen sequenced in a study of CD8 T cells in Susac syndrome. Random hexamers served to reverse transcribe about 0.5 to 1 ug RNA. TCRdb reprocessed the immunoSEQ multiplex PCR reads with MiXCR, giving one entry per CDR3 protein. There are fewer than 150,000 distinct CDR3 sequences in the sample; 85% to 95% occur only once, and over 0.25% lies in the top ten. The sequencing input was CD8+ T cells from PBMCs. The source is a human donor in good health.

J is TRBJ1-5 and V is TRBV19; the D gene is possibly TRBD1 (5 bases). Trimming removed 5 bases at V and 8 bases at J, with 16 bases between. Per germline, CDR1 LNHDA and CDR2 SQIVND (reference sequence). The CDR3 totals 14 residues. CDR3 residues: CASSPLGVSEPQHF. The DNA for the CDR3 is TGTGCCAGTAGTCCCCTGGGGGTCTCTGAGCCCCAGCATTTT.

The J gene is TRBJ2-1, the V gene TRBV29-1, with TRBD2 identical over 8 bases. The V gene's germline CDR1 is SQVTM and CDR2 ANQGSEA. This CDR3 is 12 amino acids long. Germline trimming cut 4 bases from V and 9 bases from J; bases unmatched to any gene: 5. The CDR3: CSVVGTSSEQFF. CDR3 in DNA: TGCAGCGTTGTCGGGACTAGTAGTGAGCAGTTCTTC.

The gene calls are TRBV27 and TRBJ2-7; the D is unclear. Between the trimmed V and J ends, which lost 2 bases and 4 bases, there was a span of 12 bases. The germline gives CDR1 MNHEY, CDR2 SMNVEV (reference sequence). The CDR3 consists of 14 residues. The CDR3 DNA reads TGTGCCAGCAGTTTAAATCTAGTTGGTTACGAGCAGTACTTC. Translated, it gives CASSLNLVGYEQYF.

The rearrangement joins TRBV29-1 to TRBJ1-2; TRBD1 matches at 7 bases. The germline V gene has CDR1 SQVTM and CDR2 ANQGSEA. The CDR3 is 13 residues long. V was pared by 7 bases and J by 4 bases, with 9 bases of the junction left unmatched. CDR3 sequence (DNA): TGCAGCGCTCGGACAGGAGACAGCTATGGCTACACCTTC. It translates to CSARTGDSYGYTF. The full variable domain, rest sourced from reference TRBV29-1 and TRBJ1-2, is SAVISQKPSRDICQRGTSLTIQCQVDSQVTMMFWYRQQPGQSLTLIATANQGSEATYESGFVIDKFPISRPNLTFSTLTVSNMSPEDSSIYLCSARTGDSYGYTFGSGTRLTVV.

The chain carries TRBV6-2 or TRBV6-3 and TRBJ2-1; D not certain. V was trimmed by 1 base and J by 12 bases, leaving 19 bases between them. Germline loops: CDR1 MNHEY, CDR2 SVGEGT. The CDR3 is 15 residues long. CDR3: CASSYLDPFVMGQFF. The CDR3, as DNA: TGTGCCAGCAGTTACTTAGACCCTTTTGTGATGGGGCAGTTCTTC.

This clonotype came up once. CDR3 nucleotides: TGCGCCAGCGGCGCCTCGGACGCAAACAATGAGCAGTTCTTC. As protein: CASGASDANNEQFF. The rearrangement uses TRBV5-1 and TRBJ2-1; no definite D call. The CDR3 spans 14 residues. Germline V gene lookup returns CDR1 SGHRS and CDR2 YFSETQ. V was cut by 7 bases and J by 5 bases, with 16 bases left in between.

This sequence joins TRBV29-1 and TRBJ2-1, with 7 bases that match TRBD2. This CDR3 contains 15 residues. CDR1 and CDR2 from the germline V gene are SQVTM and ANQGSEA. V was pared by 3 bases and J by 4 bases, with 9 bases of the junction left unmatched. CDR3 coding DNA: TGCAGCGTTGAGGGGGGGGACCACCCATACAATGAGCAGTTCTTC. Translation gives CSVEGGDHPYNEQFF.

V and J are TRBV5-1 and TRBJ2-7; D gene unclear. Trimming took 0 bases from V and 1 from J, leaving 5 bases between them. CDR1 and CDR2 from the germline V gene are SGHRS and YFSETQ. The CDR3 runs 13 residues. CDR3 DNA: TGCGCCAGCAGCTTGGACCCTTCCTACGAGCAGTACTTC. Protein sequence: CASSLDPSYEQYF.

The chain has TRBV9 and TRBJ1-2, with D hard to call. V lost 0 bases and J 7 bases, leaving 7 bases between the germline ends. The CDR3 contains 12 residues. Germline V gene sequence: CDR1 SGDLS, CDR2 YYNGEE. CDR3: CASSVARAGYTF. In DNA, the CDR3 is TGTGCCAGCAGCGTAGCCCGGGCTGGCTACACCTTC.

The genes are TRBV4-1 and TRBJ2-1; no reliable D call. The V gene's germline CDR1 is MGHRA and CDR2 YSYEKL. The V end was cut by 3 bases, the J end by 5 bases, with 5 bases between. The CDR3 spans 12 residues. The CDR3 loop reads CASSQRDNEQFF. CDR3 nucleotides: TGCGCCAGCAGCCAGAGAGACAATGAGCAGTTCTTC.

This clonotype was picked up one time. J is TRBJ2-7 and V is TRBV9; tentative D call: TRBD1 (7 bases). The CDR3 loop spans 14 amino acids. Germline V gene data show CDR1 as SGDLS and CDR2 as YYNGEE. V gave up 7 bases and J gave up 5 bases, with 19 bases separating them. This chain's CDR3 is CASGETGRPHEQYF. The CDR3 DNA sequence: TGTGCCAGCGGAGAGACAGGGAGGCCCCACGAGCAGTACTTC.

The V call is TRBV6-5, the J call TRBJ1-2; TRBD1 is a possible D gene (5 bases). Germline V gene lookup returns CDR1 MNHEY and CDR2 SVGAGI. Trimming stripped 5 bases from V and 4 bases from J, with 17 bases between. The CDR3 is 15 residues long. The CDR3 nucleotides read TGTGCCAGCAGTCCCTCTATCGACAGCGGCTATGGCTACACCTTC. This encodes CASSPSIDSGYGYTF.

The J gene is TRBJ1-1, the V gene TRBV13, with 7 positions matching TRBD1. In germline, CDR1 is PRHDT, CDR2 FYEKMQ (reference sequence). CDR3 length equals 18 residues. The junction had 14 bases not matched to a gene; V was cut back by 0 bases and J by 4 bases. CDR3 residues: CASSLGLALSSGGTEAFF. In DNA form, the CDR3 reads TGTGCCAGCAGCTTAGGCCTAGCCCTTTCGTCAGGGGGCACTGAAGCTTTCTTT.

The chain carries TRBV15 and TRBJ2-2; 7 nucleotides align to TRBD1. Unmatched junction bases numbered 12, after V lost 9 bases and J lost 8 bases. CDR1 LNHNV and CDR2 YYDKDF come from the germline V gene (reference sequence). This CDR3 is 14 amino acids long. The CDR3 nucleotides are TGTGCCACAAGCCGAAGACAGGGATCGGGGGAGCTGTTTTTT. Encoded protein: CATSRRQGSGELFF.

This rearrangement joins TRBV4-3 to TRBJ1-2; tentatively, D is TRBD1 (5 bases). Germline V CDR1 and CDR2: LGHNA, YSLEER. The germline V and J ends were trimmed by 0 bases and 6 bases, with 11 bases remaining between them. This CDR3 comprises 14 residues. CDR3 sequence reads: CASSQDQGVNGYTF. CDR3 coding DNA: TGCGCCAGCAGCCAAGATCAAGGGGTCAATGGCTACACCTTC.

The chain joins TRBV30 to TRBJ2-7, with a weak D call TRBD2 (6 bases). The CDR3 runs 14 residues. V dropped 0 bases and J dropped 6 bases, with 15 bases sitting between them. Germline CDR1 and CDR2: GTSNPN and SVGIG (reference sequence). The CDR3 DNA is TGTGCCTGGAGTGTCGGACTACTCCTAAGCGAGCAGTACTTC. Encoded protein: CAWSVGLLLSEQYF.

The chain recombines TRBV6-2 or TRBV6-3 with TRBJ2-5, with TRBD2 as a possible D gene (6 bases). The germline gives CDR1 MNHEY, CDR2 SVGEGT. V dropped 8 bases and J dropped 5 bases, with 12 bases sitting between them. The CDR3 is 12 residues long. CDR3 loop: CASEDREETQYF. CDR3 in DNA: TGTGCCAGCGAGGACCGGGAGGAGACCCAGTACTTC.

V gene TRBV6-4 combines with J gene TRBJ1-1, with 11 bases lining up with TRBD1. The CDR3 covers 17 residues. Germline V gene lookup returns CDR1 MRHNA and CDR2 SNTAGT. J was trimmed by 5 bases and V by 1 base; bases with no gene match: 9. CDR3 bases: TGTGCCAGCAGTGACTTAGCCAAGGGACAGGGGGAGACTGAAGCTTTCTTT. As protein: CASSDLAKGQGETEAFF.

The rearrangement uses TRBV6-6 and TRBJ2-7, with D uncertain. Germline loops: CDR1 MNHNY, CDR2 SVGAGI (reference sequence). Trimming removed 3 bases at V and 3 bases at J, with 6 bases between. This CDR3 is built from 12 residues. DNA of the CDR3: TGTGCCAGCAGTTATGGGGTCTACGAGCAGTACTTC. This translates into CASSYGVYEQYF.

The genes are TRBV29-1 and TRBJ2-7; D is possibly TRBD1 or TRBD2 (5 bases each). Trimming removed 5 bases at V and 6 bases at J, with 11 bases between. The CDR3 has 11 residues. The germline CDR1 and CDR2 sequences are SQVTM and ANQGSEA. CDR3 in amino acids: CSVFRAGEQYF. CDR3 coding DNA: TGCAGCGTTTTCAGGGCGGGCGAGCAGTACTTC.

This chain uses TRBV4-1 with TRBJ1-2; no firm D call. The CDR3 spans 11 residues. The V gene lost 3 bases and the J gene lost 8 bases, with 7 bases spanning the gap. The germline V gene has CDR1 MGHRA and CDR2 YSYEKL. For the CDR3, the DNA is TGCGCCAGCAGCCAGTCCGGCGGCTACACCTTC. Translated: CASSQSGGYTF.

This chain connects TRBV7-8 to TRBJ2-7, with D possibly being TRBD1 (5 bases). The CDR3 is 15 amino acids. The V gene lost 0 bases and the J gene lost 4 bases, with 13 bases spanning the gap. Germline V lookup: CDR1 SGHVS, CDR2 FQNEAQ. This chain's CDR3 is CASSLANTGVYEQYF. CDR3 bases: TGTGCCAGCAGCTTAGCGAATACAGGAGTTTACGAGCAGTACTTC. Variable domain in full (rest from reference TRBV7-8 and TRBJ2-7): GAGVSQSPRYKVAKRGQDVALRCDPISGHVSLFWYQQALGQGPEFLTYFQNEAQLDKSGLPSDRFFAERPEGSVSTLKIQRTQQEDSAVYLCASSLANTGVYEQYFGPGTRLTVT.

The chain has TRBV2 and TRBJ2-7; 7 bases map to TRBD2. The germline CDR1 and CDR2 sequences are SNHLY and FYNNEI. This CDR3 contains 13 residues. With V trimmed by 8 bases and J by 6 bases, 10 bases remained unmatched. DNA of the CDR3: TGTGCCAGCCACTCTACCGCGGGGGTCGAGCAGTACTTC. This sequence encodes CASHSTAGVEQYF.

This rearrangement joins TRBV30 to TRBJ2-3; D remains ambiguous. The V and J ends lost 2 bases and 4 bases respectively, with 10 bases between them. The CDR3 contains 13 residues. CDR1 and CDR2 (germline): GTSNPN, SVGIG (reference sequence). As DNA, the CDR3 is TGTGCCTGGAGTCTACCGAGCGCAGATACGCAGTATTTT. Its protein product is CAWSLPSADTQYF.

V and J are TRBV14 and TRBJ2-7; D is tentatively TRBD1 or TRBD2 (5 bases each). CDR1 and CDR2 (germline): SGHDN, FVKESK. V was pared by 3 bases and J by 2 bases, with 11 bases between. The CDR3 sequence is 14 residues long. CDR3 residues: CASSQWDGTYEQYF. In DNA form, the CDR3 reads TGTGCCAGCAGCCAGTGGGACGGAACCTACGAGCAGTACTTC.

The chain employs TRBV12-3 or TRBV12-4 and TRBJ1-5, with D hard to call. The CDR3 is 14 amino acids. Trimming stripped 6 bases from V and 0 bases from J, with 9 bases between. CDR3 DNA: TGTGCCAGCAGGTACAGTTATAGCAATCAGCCCCAGCATTTT. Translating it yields CASRYSYSNQPQHF.

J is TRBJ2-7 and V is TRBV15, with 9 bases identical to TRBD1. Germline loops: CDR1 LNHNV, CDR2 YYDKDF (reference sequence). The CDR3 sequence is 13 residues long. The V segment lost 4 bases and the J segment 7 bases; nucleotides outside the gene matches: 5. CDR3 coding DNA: TGTGCCACCAGCATGGGACAGGGATGGGAGCAGTACTTC. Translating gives CATSMGQGWEQYF.